The T cell receptor beta chain described here comes from a study of blood T cells in healthy people across ages. Findings and caveats of the study: Whereas aged donors had fewer naive CD4+ cells, long-lived donors had more of them and higher diversity. While age rose, TCR beta diversity per million T cells dropped in a roughly linear way.

The authors ran a second PCR of about 6 to 11 cycles using a sample-barcoded 5' primer and a J-beta primer mix. Each CDR3 protein gets one entry after TCRdb re-called the 5' RACE reads with MiXCR. Here the sample spans 450,000 to 650,000 distinct CDR3 sequences, 24% being singletons. The germline gives CDR1 SGHRS, CDR2 YFSETQ. J gave up 6 bases and V 4 bases, and 3 bases lay outside the gene matches. The length of the CDR3 is 12 residues. There are a few counts of this clonotype. The antigen remains undetermined. The same specimen was also included in a second study, on T cells of mothers and their children. That report notes: Samples were provided by three healthy Caucasian mothers and their six children.

V is TRBV5-1 and J is TRBJ1-2, with TRBD1 matching 7 bases. The sequence was obtained from a boy between 10 and 17 years old in good health. Sequenced material: blood. The CDR3 sequence is CASSATGDGYTF. Here the CDR3 DNA reads TGCGCCAGCAGCGCAACAGGGGATGGCTACACCTTC.